Below, 19 T cell receptor beta chains from the same sample are listed, as sequenced in a study of low-dose radiotherapy and immunotherapy resistance in tumors. Time point given: before trial treatment. Primers used for first-strand cDNA, a TRAV- and TRBV-specific set, covered both alpha and beta chains. With a constant-region primer and a V-primer adapter, TCRs were subjected to roughly 20 PCR cycles of amplification. TCRdb re-called the reads with MiXCR, one entry per CDR3 protein. This table has over 70,000 distinct CDR3 sequences, around 31% appearing once. The sample consisted of PBMCs, taken before treatment. The source is a female donor with ovarian cancer.

The count of this clonotype is one. This sequence is one base from a far larger clone and is likely a read error. This chain connects TRBV6-5 to TRBJ2-5, with 9 bases identical to TRBD1. Unmatched junction bases numbered 7, after V lost 5 bases and J lost 6 bases. CDR1 is MNHEY, CDR2 SVGAGI, per germline. The CDR3 contains 14 residues. This CDR3 reads CASSGTGRQKTQYF. The CDR3 DNA follows: TGTGCCAGCAGTGGGACAGGGCGACAAAAGACCCAGTACTTC.

A remark on this clonotype: A far more abundant clone sits one base away, making this likely a read error. The chain couples TRBV6-6 to TRBJ2-7; 8 positions match TRBD1. Germline V lookup: CDR1 MNHNY, CDR2 SVGAGI (reference sequence). CDR3 size: 15 residues. CDR3 sequence reads: CAISPDRVPAYEQYF. CDR3 sequence (DNA): TGTGCCATCAGTCCGGACAGGGTACCGGCTTACGAGCAGTACTTC.

This clonotype came up a few times. The chain recombines TRBV27 with TRBJ2-7; 7 bases map to TRBD2. From germline, CDR1 is MNHEY and CDR2 SMNVEV (reference sequence). V gave up 5 bases and J gave up 0 bases; unmatched junction bases: 7. This CDR3 has 15 amino acids. The CDR3: CASSPIAGSSYEQYF. The CDR3 DNA reads TGTGCCAGCAGTCCAATAGCGGGTAGCTCCTACGAGCAGTACTTC.

This sequence joins TRBV10-3 and TRBJ2-3; 7 nucleotides line up with TRBD2. Germline lookup yields CDR1 ENHRY and CDR2 SYGVKD. The CDR3 sequence is 11 residues long. Trimming cost V 8 bases and J 5 bases; bases outside gene matches: 1. For the CDR3, the DNA is TGTGCCATCGGGGGGGAAGATACGCAGTATTTT. Protein product: CAIGGEDTQYF.

There are many counts of this clonotype. The CDR3 spells CASSRGSIGNTIYF. CDR3 nucleotide sequence: TGTGCCAGCAGCCGCGGGTCCATTGGCAACACCATATATTTT. V and J are TRBV11-3 and TRBJ1-3; D remains ambiguous. CDR1 and CDR2 (germline): SGHNT, YENEEA. The length of the CDR3 is 14 residues. Trimming removed 5 bases from V and 7 bases from J, with 15 bases in between.

Details on this clonotype: A junction boundary mismatches the germline segment, possibly from a read error. The J gene is TRBJ1-1, the V gene TRBV6-4; D call uncertain. Germline V gene data show CDR1 as MRHNA and CDR2 as SNTAGT. The CDR3 is 16 amino acids. The CDR3 DNA sequence: TGTGCCAGCAGTTACTCGTTGGTCGGGAGGAACACTGAAGCTTTCTTT. Its translation: CASSYSLVGRNTEAFF.

This clonotype has a count of ten or more. This chain uses TRBV6-2 or TRBV6-3 with TRBJ1-1, with D tentatively TRBD1 (5 bases). With 2 bases removed from V and 5 bases from J, the gap between germline ends came to 12 bases. Germline V gene lookup returns CDR1 MNHEY and CDR2 SVGEGT. The CDR3 runs to 14 residues. DNA of the CDR3: TGTGCCAGCAGTTACGTGGGGGGGAGGACTGAAGCTTTCTTT. Translated: CASSYVGGRTEAFF.

This chain's CDR3 is CASSELSGGYGYTF. CDR3 nucleotide sequence: TGTGCCAGCAGTGAGCTCTCCGGGGGCTATGGCTACACCTTC. The rearrangement links TRBV6-4 to TRBJ1-2; D perhaps matches TRBD1 (5 bases). CDR3 size: 14 residues. Trimming took off 3 bases at V and 4 bases at J, with 12 bases between the two ends. Germline V gene sequence: CDR1 MRHNA, CDR2 SNTAGT.

As for this clonotype: A far larger clone is only one base removed, so a read error is likely. The rearrangement links TRBV7-3 to TRBJ1-4, with TRBD1 matching over 7 bases. The ends lost 6 bases at V and 8 bases at J; junction bases unmatched: 12. The CDR3 runs 15 residues. From germline, CDR1 is SGHTA and CDR2 FQGTGA. For the CDR3, the DNA is TGTGCCAGCAGTTTAGGGGGCGGGGGCGGCGAAAAACTGTTTTTT. Translating it yields CASSLGGGGGEKLFF.

This clonotype was recorded many times. The chain has TRBV10-3 and TRBJ2-1; 14 bases agree with TRBD2. The CDR3 has 14 amino acids. J lost 12 bases, V lost 6 bases, and 7 bases had no gene match. Germline loops: CDR1 ENHRY, CDR2 SYGVKD. The CDR3 loop is CAISGTSGSLGQFF. CDR3 bases: TGTGCCATCAGCGGGACTAGCGGGAGTCTAGGGCAGTTCTTC.

This clonotype was found many times. The chain joins TRBV5-1 to TRBJ2-3; tentative D call: TRBD2 (5 bases). This CDR3 is 16 amino acids long. V dropped 4 bases and J dropped 3 bases, with 18 bases sitting between them. Looked up from germline, CDR1 is SGHRS and CDR2 is YFSETQ. The CDR3 protein is CASSPLASLATDTQYF. In DNA form, the CDR3 reads TGCGCCAGCAGCCCCCTTGCTAGCTTGGCAACAGATACGCAGTATTTT.

This clonotype was recorded many times. The V gene is TRBV28, the J gene TRBJ2-5; 7 nucleotides line up with TRBD2. The CDR3 length is 17 residues. V was clipped by 1 base and J by 2 bases; unmatched bases: 10. Germline assignment: CDR1 MDHEN and CDR2 SYDVKM. The CDR3 DNA follows: TGTGCCAGCAGTTTATACAGCCAAGCGGGGAGACAAGAGACCCAGTACTTC. Translated, it gives CASSLYSQAGRQETQYF.

This clonotype was observed a few times. The chain employs TRBV20-1 and TRBJ2-3; D gene uncertain. V lost 0 bases and J lost 2, with 12 bases in between. Per the germline V gene, CDR1 is DFQATT and CDR2 is SNEGSKA (reference sequence). The CDR3 spans 15 residues. CDR3 sequence reads: CSARDFLAPTDTQYF. CDR3 sequence (DNA): TGCAGTGCTAGAGATTTTTTGGCGCCCACAGATACGCAGTATTTT.

This clonotype was observed many times. This chain links TRBV6-2 or TRBV6-3 with TRBJ2-5; either TRBD1 or TRBD2 may fit D (5 bases each). This CDR3 has 14 amino acids. The germline V gene encodes CDR1 MNHEY and CDR2 SVGEGT. Trimming took 5 bases from V and 5 from J, leaving 15 bases between them. CDR3 amino acids: CASSDLGVRETQYF. CDR3 nucleotides: TGTGCCAGCAGTGATTTGGGGGTCCGGGAGACCCAGTACTTC.

This clonotype was seen at least ten times. The V call is TRBV5-1, the J call TRBJ2-2, with 9 bases lining up with TRBD1. Germline-derived CDR1 and CDR2 are SGHRS and YFSETQ. J was trimmed by 5 bases and V by 3 bases; bases with no gene match: 2. The CDR3 is made up of 14 amino acids. CDR3 sequence: CASSWGQGTGELFF. CDR3 DNA sequence: TGCGCCAGCAGCTGGGGACAGGGAACCGGGGAGCTGTTTTTT.

The sample holds many counts of this clonotype. This chain joins TRBV28 and TRBJ2-5; tentatively, D is TRBD1 (6 bases). Trimming stripped 5 bases from V and 0 bases from J, with 10 bases between. The V gene's germline CDR1 is MDHEN and CDR2 SYDVKM. The CDR3 is made up of 14 amino acids. The CDR3 region is CASSPGQNQETQYF. The CDR3, as DNA: TGTGCCAGCAGTCCCGGACAGAACCAAGAGACCCAGTACTTC.

In this sample, this clonotype turned up many times. V usage is TRBV5-1 and J usage is TRBJ2-5, with D perhaps being TRBD1 or TRBD2 (5 bases each). CDR1 is SGHRS, CDR2 YFSETQ, per germline. V was pared by 4 bases and J by 5 bases, with 12 bases between. The CDR3 has 13 residues. The CDR3 sequence is CASSHPGTETQYF. The CDR3, as DNA: TGCGCCAGCAGCCACCCGGGGACGGAGACCCAGTACTTC.

This clonotype was counted a few times. V and J are TRBV18 and TRBJ1-5, with 10 bases lining up with TRBD1. With 1 base clipped from V and 4 bases from J, the junction kept 4 bases outside the gene matches. CDR3 length equals 16 residues. Germline values: CDR1 KGHSH, CDR2 LQKENI. CDR3 coding DNA: TGTGCCAGCTCACCACAGGGACAGGGGTCTAATCAGCCCCAGCATTTT. Its translation is CASSPQGQGSNQPQHF.

The chain is built from TRBV12-3 or TRBV12-4 and TRBJ2-3; 11 nucleotides align to TRBD2. Losses at the gene ends were 5 bases for V and 2 bases for J; bases not matched to a gene: 9. The CDR3 is 17 amino acids. The CDR3 DNA reads as TGTGCCAGCAGTCCACAGAAGACTAGCGGGATCACAGATACGCAGTATTTT. Translated: CASSPQKTSGITDTQYF.